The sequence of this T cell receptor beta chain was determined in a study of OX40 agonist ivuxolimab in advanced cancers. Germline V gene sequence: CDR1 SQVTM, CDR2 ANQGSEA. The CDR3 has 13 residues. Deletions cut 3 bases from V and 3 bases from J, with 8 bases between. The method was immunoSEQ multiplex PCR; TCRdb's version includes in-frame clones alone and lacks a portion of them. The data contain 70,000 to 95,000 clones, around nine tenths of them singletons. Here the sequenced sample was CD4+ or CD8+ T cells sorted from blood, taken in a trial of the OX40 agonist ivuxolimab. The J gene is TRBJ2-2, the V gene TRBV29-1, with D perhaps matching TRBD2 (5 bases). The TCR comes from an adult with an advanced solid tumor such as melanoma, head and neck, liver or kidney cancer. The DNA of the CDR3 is TGCAGCGTTGATCGCGGGTACACCGGGGAGCTGTTTTTT. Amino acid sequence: CSVDRGYTGELFF.